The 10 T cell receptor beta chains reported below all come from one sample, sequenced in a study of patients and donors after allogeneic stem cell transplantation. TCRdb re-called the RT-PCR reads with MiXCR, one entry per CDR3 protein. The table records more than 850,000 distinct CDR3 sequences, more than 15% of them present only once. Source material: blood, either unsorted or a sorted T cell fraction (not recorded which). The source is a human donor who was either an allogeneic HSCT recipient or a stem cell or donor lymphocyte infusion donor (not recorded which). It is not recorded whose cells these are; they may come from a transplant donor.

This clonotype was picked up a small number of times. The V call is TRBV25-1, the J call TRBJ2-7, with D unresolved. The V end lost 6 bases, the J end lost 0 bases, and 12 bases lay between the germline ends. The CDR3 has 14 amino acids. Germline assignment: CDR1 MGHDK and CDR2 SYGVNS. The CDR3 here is CASRAGGSSYEQYF. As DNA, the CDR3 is TGTGCCAGCAGAGCTGGCGGCAGCTCCTACGAGCAGTACTTC.

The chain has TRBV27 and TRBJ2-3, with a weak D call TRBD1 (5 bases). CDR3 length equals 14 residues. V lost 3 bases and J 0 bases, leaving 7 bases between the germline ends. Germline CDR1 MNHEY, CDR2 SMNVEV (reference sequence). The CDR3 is CASSFDSSTDTQYF. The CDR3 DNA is TGTGCCAGCAGTTTCGACAGTAGCACAGATACGCAGTATTTT.

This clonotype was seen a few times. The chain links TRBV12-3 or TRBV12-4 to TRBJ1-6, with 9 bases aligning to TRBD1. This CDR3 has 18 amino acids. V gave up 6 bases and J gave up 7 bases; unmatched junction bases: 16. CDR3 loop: CASRNHRPGTGNNSPLHF. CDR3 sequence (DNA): TGTGCCAGCAGGAACCACCGTCCCGGGACAGGGAACAATTCACCCCTCCACTTT.

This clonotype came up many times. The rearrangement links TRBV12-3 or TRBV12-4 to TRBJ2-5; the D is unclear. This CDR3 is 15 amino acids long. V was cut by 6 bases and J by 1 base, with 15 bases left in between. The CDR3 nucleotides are TGTGCCAGCAGGAACAGAGGTCATGTCCAAGAGACCCAGTACTTC. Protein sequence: CASRNRGHVQETQYF.

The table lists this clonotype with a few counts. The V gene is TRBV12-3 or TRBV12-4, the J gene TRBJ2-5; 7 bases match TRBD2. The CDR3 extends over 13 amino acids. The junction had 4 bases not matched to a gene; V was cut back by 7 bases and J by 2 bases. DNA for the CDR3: TGTGCCAGCACTCCTAGCGGACAAGAGACCCAGTACTTC. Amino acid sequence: CASTPSGQETQYF.

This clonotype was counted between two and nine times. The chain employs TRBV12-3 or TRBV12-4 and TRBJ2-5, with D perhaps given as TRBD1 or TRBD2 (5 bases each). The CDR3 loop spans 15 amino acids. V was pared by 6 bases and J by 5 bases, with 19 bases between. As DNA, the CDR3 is TGTGCCAGCAGGGCCCTTGGGGGTTTGTCCGAGACCCAGTACTTC. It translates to CASRALGGLSETQYF.

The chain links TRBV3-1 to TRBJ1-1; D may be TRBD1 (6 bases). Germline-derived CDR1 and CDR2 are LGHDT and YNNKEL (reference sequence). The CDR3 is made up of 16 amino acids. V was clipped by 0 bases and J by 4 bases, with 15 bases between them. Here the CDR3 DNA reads TGTGCCAGCAGCCAAGAGTTGGGGGCGAGGTCCACTGAAGCTTTCTTT. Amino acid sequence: CASSQELGARSTEAFF.

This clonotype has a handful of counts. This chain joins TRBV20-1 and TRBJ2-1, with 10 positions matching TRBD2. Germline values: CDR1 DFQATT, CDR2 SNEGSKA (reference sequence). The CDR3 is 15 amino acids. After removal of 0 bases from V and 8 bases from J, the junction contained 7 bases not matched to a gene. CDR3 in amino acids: CSARDNSGRGDEQFF. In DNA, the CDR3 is TGCAGTGCTAGAGATAACAGCGGGAGGGGGGATGAGCAGTTCTTC.

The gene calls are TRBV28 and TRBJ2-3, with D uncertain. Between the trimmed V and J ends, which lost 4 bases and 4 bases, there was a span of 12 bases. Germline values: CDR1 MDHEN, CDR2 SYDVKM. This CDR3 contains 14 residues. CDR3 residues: CASSSRIRPDTQYF. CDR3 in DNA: TGTGCCAGCAGTTCCCGGATACGCCCAGATACGCAGTATTTT.

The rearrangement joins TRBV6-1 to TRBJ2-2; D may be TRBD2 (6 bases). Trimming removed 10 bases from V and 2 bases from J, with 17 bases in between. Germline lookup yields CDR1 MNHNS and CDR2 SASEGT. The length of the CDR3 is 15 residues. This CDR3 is CATQQLGGNTGELFF. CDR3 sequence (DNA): TGTGCCACCCAACAGCTCGGGGGAAACACCGGGGAGCTGTTTTTT.